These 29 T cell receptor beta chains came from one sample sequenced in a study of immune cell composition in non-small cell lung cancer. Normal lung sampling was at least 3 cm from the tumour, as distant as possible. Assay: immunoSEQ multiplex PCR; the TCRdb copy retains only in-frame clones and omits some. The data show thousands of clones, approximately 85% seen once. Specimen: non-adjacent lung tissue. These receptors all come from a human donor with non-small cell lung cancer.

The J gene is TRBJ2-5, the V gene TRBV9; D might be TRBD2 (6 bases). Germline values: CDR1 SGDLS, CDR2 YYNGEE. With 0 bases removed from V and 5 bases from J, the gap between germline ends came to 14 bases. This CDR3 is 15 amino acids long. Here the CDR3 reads CASSVAGTSGETQYF. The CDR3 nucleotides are TGTGCCAGCAGCGTAGCTGGGACCAGCGGGGAGACCCAGTACTTC.

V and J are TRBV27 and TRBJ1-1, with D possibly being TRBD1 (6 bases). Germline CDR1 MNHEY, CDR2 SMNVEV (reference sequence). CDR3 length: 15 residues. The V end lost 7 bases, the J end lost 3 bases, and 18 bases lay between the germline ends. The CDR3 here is CASNSYRDIYTEAFF. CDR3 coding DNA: TGTGCCAGCAATTCCTACCGGGACATATACACTGAAGCTTTCTTT.

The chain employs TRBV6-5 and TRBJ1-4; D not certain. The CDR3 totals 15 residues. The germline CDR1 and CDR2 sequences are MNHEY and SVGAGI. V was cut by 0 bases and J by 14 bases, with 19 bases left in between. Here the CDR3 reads CASSYSWGFDERLFF. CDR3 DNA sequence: TGTGCCAGCAGTTACTCGTGGGGATTCGACGAACGCCTGTTTTTT.

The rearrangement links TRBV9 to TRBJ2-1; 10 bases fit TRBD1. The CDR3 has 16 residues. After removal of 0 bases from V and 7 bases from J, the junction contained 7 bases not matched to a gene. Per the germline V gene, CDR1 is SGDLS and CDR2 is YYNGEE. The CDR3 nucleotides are TGTGCCAGCAGCGTAGACTGGACAGGGGGTCGGAATGAGCAGTTCTTC. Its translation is CASSVDWTGGRNEQFF. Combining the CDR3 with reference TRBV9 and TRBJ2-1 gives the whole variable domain DSGVTQTPKHLITATGQRVTLRCSPRSGDLSVYWYQQSLDQGLQFLIQYYNGEERAKGNILERFSAQQFPDLHSELNLSSLELGDSALYFCASSVDWTGGRNEQFFGPGTRLTVL.

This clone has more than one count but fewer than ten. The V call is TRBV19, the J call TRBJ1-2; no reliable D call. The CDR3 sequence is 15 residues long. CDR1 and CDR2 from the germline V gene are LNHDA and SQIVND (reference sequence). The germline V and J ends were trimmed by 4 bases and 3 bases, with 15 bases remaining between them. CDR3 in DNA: TGTGCCAGTAGTACCGTTCGCCCCAGAGACTATGGCTACACCTTC. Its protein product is CASSTVRPRDYGYTF.

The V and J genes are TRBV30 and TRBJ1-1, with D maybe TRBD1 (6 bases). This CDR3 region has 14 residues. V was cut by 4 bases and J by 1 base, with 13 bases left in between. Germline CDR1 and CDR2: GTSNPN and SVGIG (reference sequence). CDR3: CAWTSGRGNTEAFF. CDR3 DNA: TGTGCCTGGACTAGCGGCAGGGGGAACACTGAAGCTTTCTTT. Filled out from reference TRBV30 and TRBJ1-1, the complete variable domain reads SQTIHQWPATLVQPVGSPLSLECTVEGTSNPNLYWYRQAAGRGLQLLFYSVGIGQISSEVPQNLSASRPQDRQFILSSKKLLLSDSGFYLCAWTSGRGNTEAFFGQGTRLTVV.

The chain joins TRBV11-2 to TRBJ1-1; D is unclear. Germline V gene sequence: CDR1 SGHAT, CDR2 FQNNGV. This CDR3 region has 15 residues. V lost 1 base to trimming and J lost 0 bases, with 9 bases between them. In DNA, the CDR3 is TGTGCCAGCAGCTTAGTCGCCAGGATGAACACTGAAGCTTTCTTT. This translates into CASSLVARMNTEAFF.

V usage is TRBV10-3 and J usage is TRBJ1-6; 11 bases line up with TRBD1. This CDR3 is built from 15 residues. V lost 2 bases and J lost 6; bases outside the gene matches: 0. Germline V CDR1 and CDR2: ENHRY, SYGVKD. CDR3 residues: CAISEGTGGNSPLHF. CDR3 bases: TGTGCCATCAGTGAGGGGACAGGGGGTAATTCACCCCTCCACTTT.

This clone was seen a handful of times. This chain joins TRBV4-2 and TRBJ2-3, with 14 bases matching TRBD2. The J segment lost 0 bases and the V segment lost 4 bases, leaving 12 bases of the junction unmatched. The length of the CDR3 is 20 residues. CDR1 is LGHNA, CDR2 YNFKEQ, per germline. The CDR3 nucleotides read TGTGCCAGCAGCCCCGCCGGGACTAGCGGGGGTTTGGGAAGCACAGATACGCAGTATTTT. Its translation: CASSPAGTSGGLGSTDTQYF.

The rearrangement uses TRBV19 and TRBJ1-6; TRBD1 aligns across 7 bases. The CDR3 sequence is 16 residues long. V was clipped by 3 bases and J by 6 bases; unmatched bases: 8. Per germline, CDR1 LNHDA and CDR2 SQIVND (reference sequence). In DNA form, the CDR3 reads TGTGCCAGTAGTATGGGACAGCTATCGGTTAATTCACCCCTCCACTTT. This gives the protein CASSMGQLSVNSPLHF.

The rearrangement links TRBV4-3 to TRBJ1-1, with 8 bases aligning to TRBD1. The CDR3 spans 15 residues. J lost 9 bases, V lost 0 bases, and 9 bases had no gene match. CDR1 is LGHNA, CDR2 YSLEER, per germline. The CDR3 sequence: CASSQDRTGRRKAFF. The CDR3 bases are TGCGCCAGCAGCCAAGATCGGACAGGGAGACGGAAAGCTTTCTTT.

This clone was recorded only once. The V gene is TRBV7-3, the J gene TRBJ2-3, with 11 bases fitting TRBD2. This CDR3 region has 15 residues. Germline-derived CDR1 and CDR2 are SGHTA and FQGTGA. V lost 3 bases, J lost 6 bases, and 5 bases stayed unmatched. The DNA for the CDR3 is TGTGCCAGCAGCTTTCTAGCGGGGGGTGTGGATACGCAGTATTTT. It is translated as CASSFLAGGVDTQYF.

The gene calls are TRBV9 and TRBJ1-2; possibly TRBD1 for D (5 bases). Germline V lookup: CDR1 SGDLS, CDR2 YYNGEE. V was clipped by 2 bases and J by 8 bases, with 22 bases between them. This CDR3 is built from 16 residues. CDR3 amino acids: CASSVTVGGEIDGYTF. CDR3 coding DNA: TGTGCCAGCAGCGTGACAGTGGGAGGTGAAATTGACGGCTACACCTTC. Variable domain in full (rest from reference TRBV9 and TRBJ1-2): DSGVTQTPKHLITATGQRVTLRCSPRSGDLSVYWYQQSLDQGLQFLIQYYNGEERAKGNILERFSAQQFPDLHSELNLSSLELGDSALYFCASSVTVGGEIDGYTFGSGTRLTVV.

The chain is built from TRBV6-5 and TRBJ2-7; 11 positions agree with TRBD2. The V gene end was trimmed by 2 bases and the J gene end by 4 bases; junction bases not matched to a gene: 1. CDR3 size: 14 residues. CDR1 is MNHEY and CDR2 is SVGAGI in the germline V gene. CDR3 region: CASSYGTSGYEQYF. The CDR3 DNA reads TGTGCCAGCAGTTACGGGACTAGCGGATACGAGCAGTACTTC.

This chain's CDR3 is CASSLTRNQPQHF. The DNA for the CDR3 is TGTGCCAGCAGCTTAACGAGGAATCAGCCCCAGCATTTT. This rearrangement joins TRBV11-2 to TRBJ1-5, with unresolved D. Looked up from germline, CDR1 is SGHAT and CDR2 is FQNNGV. Trimming removed 2 bases from V and 4 bases from J, with 6 bases in between. The CDR3 has 13 amino acids.

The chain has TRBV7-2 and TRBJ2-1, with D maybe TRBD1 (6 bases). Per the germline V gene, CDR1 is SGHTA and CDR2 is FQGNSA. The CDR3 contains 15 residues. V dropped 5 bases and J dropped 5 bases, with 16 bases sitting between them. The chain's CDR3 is CASSRPGTRNNEQFF. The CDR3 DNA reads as TGTGCCAGCAGCCGCCCCGGGACAAGGAACAATGAGCAGTTCTTC.

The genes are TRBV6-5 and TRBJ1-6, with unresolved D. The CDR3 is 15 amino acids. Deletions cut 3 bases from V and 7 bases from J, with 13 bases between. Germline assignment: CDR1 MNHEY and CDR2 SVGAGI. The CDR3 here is CASSYSRAINSPLHF. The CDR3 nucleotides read TGTGCCAGCAGTTATTCACGGGCTATCAATTCACCCCTCCACTTT.

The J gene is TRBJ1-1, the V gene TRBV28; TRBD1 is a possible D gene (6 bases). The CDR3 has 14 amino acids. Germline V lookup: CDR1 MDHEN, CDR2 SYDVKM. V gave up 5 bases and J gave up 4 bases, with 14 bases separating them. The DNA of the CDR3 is TGTGCCAGCAGTCCCGGGGGCGGAGGCACTGAAGCTTTCTTT. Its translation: CASSPGGGGTEAFF.

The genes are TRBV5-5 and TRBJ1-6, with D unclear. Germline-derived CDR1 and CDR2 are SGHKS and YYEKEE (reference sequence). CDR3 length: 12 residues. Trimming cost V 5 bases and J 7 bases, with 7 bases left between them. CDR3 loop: CASSTENSPLHF. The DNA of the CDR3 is TGTGCCAGCAGTACGGAGAATTCACCCCTCCACTTT.

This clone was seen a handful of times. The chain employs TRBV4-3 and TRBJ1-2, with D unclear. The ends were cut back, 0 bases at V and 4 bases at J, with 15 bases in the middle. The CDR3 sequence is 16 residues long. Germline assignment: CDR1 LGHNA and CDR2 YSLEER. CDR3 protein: CASSQEAVGKLYGYTF. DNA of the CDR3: TGCGCCAGCAGCCAAGAGGCGGTAGGGAAACTCTATGGCTACACCTTC.

The CDR3 region is CASSHTIGGPSPDTQYF. DNA of the CDR3: TGTGCCAGCAGCCATACGATCGGGGGGCCGTCGCCAGATACGCAGTATTTT. The chain links TRBV7-9 to TRBJ2-3, with D possibly TRBD2 on 7 matching bases. CDR3 length: 17 amino acids. The germline V gene encodes CDR1 SEHNR and CDR2 FQNEAQ (reference sequence). Trimming cost V 5 bases and J 4 bases, with 22 bases left between them.

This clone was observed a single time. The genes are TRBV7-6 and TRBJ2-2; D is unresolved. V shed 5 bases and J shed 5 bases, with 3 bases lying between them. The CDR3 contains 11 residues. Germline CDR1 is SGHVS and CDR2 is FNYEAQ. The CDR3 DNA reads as TGTGCCAGCAGCCTAACCGGGGAGCTGTTTTTT. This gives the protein CASSLTGELFF.

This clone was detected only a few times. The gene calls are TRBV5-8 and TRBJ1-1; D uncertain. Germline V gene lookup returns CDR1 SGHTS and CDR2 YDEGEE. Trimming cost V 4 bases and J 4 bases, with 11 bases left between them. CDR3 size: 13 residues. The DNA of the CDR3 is TGTGCCAGCAGCAGCCGGGGAGGCACTGAAGCTTTCTTT. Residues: CASSSRGGTEAFF. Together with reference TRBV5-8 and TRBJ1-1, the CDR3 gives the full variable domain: EAGVTQSPTHLIKTRGQQATLRCSPISGHTSVYWYQQALGLGLQFLLWYDEGEERNRGNFPPRFSGRQFPNYSSELNVNALELEDSALYLCASSSRGGTEAFFGQGTRLTVV.

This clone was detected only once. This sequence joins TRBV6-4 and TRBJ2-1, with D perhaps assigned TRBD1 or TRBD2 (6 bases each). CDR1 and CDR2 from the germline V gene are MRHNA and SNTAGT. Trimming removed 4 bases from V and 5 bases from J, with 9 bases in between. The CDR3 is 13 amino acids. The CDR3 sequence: CASSAGANNEQFF. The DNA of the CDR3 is TGTGCCAGCAGTGCGGGGGCGAACAATGAGCAGTTCTTC.

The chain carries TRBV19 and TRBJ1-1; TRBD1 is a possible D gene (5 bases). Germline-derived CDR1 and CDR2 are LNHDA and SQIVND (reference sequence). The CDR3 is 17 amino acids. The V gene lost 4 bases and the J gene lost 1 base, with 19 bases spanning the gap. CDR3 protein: CASSRFRDVSRNTEAFF. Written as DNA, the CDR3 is TGTGCCAGTAGTAGATTCAGGGACGTCTCACGGAACACTGAAGCTTTCTTT. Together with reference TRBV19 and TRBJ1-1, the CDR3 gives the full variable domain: DGGITQSPKYLFRKEGQNVTLSCEQNLNHDAMYWYRQDPGQGLRLIYYSQIVNDFQKGDIAEGYSVSREKKESFPLTVTSAQKNPTAFYLCASSRFRDVSRNTEAFFGQGTRLTVV.

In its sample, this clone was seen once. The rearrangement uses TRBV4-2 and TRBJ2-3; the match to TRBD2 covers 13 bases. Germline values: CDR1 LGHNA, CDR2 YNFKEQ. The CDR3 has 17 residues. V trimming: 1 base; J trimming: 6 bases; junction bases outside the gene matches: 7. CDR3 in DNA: TGTGCCAGCAGCCAAGGAATGGGACTAGCGGGGTCGGATACGCAGTATTTT. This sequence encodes CASSQGMGLAGSDTQYF.

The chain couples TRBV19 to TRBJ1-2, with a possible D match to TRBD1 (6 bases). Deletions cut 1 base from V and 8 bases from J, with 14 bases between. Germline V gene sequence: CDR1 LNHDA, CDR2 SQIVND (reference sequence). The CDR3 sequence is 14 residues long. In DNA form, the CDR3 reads TGTGCCAGTAGTATAGCCCACAGGGAGGGGGGCTACACCTTC. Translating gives CASSIAHREGGYTF.

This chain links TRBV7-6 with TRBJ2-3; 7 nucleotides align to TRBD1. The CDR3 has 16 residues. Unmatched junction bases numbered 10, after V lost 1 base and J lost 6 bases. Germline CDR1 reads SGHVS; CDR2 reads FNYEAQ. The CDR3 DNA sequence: TGTGCCAGCAGCTTAGGGACAGGTACCCCGGAGGATACGCAGTATTTT. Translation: CASSLGTGTPEDTQYF.

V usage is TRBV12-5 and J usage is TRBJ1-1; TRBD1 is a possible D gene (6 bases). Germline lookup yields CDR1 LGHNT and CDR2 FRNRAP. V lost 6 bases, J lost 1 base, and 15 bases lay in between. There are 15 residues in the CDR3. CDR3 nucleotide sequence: TGTGCTAGTGGCGGAACTCCGGGACAGAACACTGAAGCTTTCTTT. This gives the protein CASGGTPGQNTEAFF.